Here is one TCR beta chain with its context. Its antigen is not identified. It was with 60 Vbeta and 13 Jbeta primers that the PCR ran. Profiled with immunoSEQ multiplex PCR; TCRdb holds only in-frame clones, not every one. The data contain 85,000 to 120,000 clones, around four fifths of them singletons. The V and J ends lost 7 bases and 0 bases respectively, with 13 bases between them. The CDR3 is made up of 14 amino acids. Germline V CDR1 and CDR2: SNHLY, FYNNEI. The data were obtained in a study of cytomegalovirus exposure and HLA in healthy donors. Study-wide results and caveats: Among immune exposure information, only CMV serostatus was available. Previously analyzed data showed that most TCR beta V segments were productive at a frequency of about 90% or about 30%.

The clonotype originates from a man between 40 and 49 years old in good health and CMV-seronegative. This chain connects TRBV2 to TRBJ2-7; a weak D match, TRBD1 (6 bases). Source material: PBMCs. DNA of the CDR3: TGTGCCAGCATTTACCGGGACAACTCCTACGAGCAGTACTTC. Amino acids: CASIYRDNSYEQYF.